This is a list of T cell receptor beta chains from one sample in a study of blood T cell repertoires in COVID-19. TCRdb keeps only in-frame clones here, not all; method: immunoSEQ multiplex PCR. Among about 190,000 clones listed, approximately 85% were seen once. Sequenced sample: PBMCs or T cells enriched from blood (not recorded which). These receptors were taken from a woman aged 25 to 45 who had recovered from COVID-19. Each CDR3 is given with its conserved first and last residue.

V gene	CDR3 protein
TRBV2	CASRLRGRNTEAFF
TRBV18	CASSPVKGANTGELFF
TRBV11-2	CASSLVSGPRNQPQHF
TRBV5-1	CASSLRTGTSLRGYEQYF
TRBV5-4	CASSSGERRTILEAFF
TRBV7-9	CASSPSWSSYNEQFF
TRBV7-2	CASSSRGTSGRRAGDTQYF
TRBV3-1/TRBV3-2	CASSQDPTRSQETQYF
TRBV5-1	CASSQFRVGTEAFF
TRBV5-1	CASSSGQDYGYTF
TRBV27	CASSLSVGGLNEQFF
TRBV7-9	CASSLGTGETQYF
TRBV18	CASSLYSPGTGLNTEAFF
TRBV28	CASSSLPRYGYTF
TRBV2	CASSEGYNYNSPLHF
TRBV5-1	CASSLGSTGKETQYF
TRBV24-1	CATSGLAGGFHTGELFF
TRBV28	CASRQEGVEHF
TRBV4-2	CASSRGYLAGGQETQYF
TRBV18	CASSPPDSSTNEKLFF
TRBV7-9	CASSFGQGDGNTIYF
TRBV7-3	CASSSSQGTEAFF
TRBV7-8	CASSAFGRVNSYEQYF
TRBV7-7	CASSPTSGSTDTQYF
TRBV9	CASRKGTRQETQYF
TRBV27	CASSLVLGPGVRAFF
TRBV30	CAWKEGHYSNSPLHF
TRBV7-3	CASSLMPGGRNEQFF
TRBV5-6	CASSLGQGAFF
TRBV5-1	CASSLDGESYYGYTF
TRBV7-9	CASSFKQGGTEAFF
TRBV5-5	CASSLITNTGELFF
TRBV5-4	CASSPGLAVETQYF
TRBV6-5	CASSYSGTSGYNEQFF
TRBV19	CASTHYRTTQGIATNEKLFF
TRBV24-1	CATSDSRWDKNTEAFF
TRBV18	CASSPTGTGSGYTF
TRBV27	CASSLGTSGSYEQYF
TRBV9	CASSVLSGRANNEQFF
TRBV18	CASSPIDRGNNEQFF
TRBV3-1/TRBV3-2	CASSTQRTSGSRSYEQYF
TRBV27	CASSFGLAVNEQFF
TRBV15	CATSRVGQSMNTEAFF
TRBV10-1	CARTGDHNEQFF
TRBV6-2/TRBV6-3	CASSYSRGRGYTF